This T cell receptor (beta chain) was sequenced during a study of T cell responses to AZD1222 COVID-19 vaccine. Study conclusions and caveats: Baseline seropositivity occurred in only 5 to 7 AZD1222 recipients.

TCRdb keeps only in-frame clones here, not all; method: immunoSEQ multiplex PCR. This table has 160,000 or so clones, roughly nine tenths appearing once. A note on this clone: Its matching antigen is unknown.

In germline, CDR1 is MNHEY, CDR2 SVGAGI. The CDR3 is made up of 15 amino acids. V lost 1 base and J lost 0, with 8 bases in between. This sequence was found in an adult in good health. The sequencing used peripheral blood, collected on day 0 of AZD1222 vaccination. The gene calls are TRBV6-5 and TRBJ2-3; weak D call: TRBD1 (5 bases). The CDR3 region has the DNA TGTGCCAGCAGTTACTGGAAGGGGAGCACAGATACGCAGTATTTT. Translation: CASSYWKGSTDTQYF.